A single sample is the source of the 27 T cell receptor beta chains below, sequenced in a study of T cell responses to AZD1222 COVID-19 vaccine. The protocol was immunoSEQ multiplex PCR, while the TCRdb copy is restricted to in-frame clones and leaves out a portion. The repertoire holds about 92,000 clones, with 88% as singletons. The sample consisted of peripheral blood, taken on day 0 of MenACWY control vaccination. These receptor sequences come from an adult in good health.

On this clone: The same CDR3 also results from other DNA sequences found in this sample. This chain joins TRBV11-2 and TRBJ1-5; D remains ambiguous. The CDR3 is 13 residues long. CDR1 is SGHAT and CDR2 is FQNNGV in the germline V gene. V was pared by 2 bases and J by 4 bases, with 6 bases between. The CDR3 is CASSLSDNQPQHF. CDR3 DNA: TGTGCCAGCAGCTTATCAGATAATCAGCCCCAGCATTTT.

The rearrangement joins TRBV28 to TRBJ2-5, with 11 nucleotides matching TRBD2. This CDR3 is built from 17 residues. V was pared by 5 bases and J by 5 bases, with 13 bases of the junction left unmatched. The germline CDR1 and CDR2 sequences are MDHEN and SYDVKM. Written as DNA, the CDR3 is TGTGCCAGCAGTCCCGTAGCGGGGGGGCGGATTCAGGAGACCCAGTACTTC. Translated, it gives CASSPVAGGRIQETQYF.

The chain joins TRBV7-2 to TRBJ1-2, with D maybe TRBD1 (6 bases). The germline V and J ends were trimmed by 2 bases and 4 bases, with 17 bases remaining between them. This CDR3 has 16 amino acids. The germline V gene encodes CDR1 SGHTA and CDR2 FQGNSA. CDR3 loop: CASSLKTGSLVYGYTF. The CDR3 DNA reads TGTGCCAGCAGCTTAAAAACAGGGAGTTTAGTCTATGGCTACACCTTC.

V gene TRBV2 combines with J gene TRBJ1-5, with no clear D. Trimming took off 8 bases at V and 9 bases at J, with 17 bases between the two ends. From germline, CDR1 is SNHLY and CDR2 FYNNEI. The CDR3 length is 13 residues. CDR3 DNA sequence: TGTGCCAGCGCCGGACGGATCGGAGGGCCCCAGCATTTT. This gives the protein CASAGRIGGPQHF.

The chain couples TRBV2 to TRBJ1-2; a weak D match, TRBD1 (5 bases). There are 13 residues in the CDR3. Germline V gene sequence: CDR1 SNHLY, CDR2 FYNNEI. V gave up 4 bases and J gave up 4 bases, with 10 bases separating them. CDR3 residues: CASSGLGTYGYTF. The CDR3 DNA follows: TGTGCCAGCAGTGGGTTAGGGACCTATGGCTACACCTTC.

J is TRBJ1-6 and V is TRBV7-9; unclear D gene. V dropped 1 base and J dropped 10 bases, with 11 bases sitting between them. The CDR3 is 14 residues long. The germline gives CDR1 SEHNR, CDR2 FQNEAQ (reference sequence). The CDR3 DNA sequence: TGTGCCAGCAGCTTAGACAGCCCTAGGTCACCCCTCCACTTT. The encoded protein is CASSLDSPRSPLHF.

The chain employs TRBV9 and TRBJ1-1; tentatively, D is TRBD1 (6 bases). Germline V gene lookup returns CDR1 SGDLS and CDR2 YYNGEE. Trimming took 0 bases from V and 8 from J, leaving 11 bases between them. This CDR3 region has 13 residues. The CDR3 DNA reads TGTGCCAGCAGCGTAGCTACAGGGAGAGAAGCTTTCTTT. Its protein product is CASSVATGREAFF.

The chain employs TRBV30 and TRBJ2-6; D is uncertain. This CDR3 comprises 15 residues. In germline, CDR1 is GTSNPN, CDR2 SVGIG (reference sequence). Trimming removed 0 bases from V and 0 bases from J, with 6 bases in between. The CDR3 loop reads CAWSVSVSGANVLTF. The CDR3 nucleotides are TGTGCCTGGAGTGTCAGTGTCTCTGGGGCCAACGTCCTGACTTTC.

The chain uses TRBV5-1 and TRBJ1-4; D unclear. The V gene's germline CDR1 is SGHRS and CDR2 YFSETQ. The CDR3 runs 11 residues. Trimming left V 7 bases short and J 8 bases short, with 9 bases between. The CDR3 DNA reads as TGCGCCAGCGCTGAGGCAGAAAAACTGTTTTTT. As protein: CASAEAEKLFF.

The chain combines TRBV9 with TRBJ2-2, with 8 nucleotides matching TRBD1. CDR3 size: 16 residues. The junction had 6 bases not matched to a gene; V was cut back by 4 bases and J by 1 base. The germline V gene has CDR1 SGDLS and CDR2 YYNGEE. The CDR3 is CASSILGQGNTGELFF. In nucleotides, the CDR3 is TGTGCCAGCAGCATACTCGGACAGGGGAACACCGGGGAGCTGTTTTTT.

The chain combines TRBV6-6 with TRBJ1-2; D unresolved. In germline, CDR1 is MNHNY, CDR2 SVGAGI (reference sequence). This CDR3 comprises 14 residues. Between the trimmed V and J ends, which lost 2 bases and 5 bases, there was a span of 12 bases. CDR3 in amino acids: CASSYPGREYGYTF. In nucleotides, the CDR3 is TGTGCCAGCAGTTACCCCGGACGGGAGTATGGCTACACCTTC.

The chain couples TRBV4-2 to TRBJ1-1; D is ambiguous. The CDR3 consists of 16 residues. From germline, CDR1 is LGHNA and CDR2 YNFKEQ. V lost 2 bases, J lost 3 bases, and 16 bases lay in between. CDR3 DNA sequence: TGTGCCAGCAGCCAATCCTTTTCGAGTTCTGACACTGAAGCTTTCTTT. Translating it yields CASSQSFSSSDTEAFF.

The chain joins TRBV6-5 to TRBJ1-1; TRBD1 is a possible D gene (6 bases). V was trimmed by 6 bases and J by 8 bases, leaving 16 bases between them. CDR3 length equals 13 residues. Germline V gene sequence: CDR1 MNHEY, CDR2 SVGAGI. DNA of the CDR3: TGTGCCAGCAGAATCGGGGGGCGCAAAGAAGCTTTCTTT. Residues: CASRIGGRKEAFF.

This chain links TRBV27 with TRBJ2-7, with D perhaps matching TRBD2 (5 bases). Trimming stripped 0 bases from V and 0 bases from J, with 12 bases between. This CDR3 is 16 amino acids long. Germline V gene lookup returns CDR1 MNHEY and CDR2 SMNVEV (reference sequence). CDR3 sequence reads: CASSLSEGTLSYEQYF. DNA for the CDR3: TGTGCCAGCAGTTTATCCGAGGGAACCCTCTCCTACGAGCAGTACTTC.

Notes on this clone: In the same sample, other DNA sequences code for this CDR3. CDR3 amino acids: CASSIGRGNTEAFF. CDR3 coding DNA: TGTGCCAGTAGTATAGGGCGGGGGAACACTGAAGCTTTCTTT. The chain joins TRBV19 to TRBJ1-1; D gene uncertain. Germline V lookup: CDR1 LNHDA, CDR2 SQIVND (reference sequence). The CDR3 is made up of 14 amino acids. V lost 1 base and J lost 1, with 7 bases in between.

V is TRBV11-2 and J is TRBJ2-1, with no clear D. The CDR3 has 13 residues. Between the trimmed V and J ends, which lost 1 base and 5 bases, there was a span of 6 bases. CDR1 is SGHAT and CDR2 is FQNNGV in the germline V gene. The CDR3 DNA reads as TGTGCCAGCAGCTTAGTTGGGCACAATGAGCAGTTCTTC. Encoded protein: CASSLVGHNEQFF.

The gene calls are TRBV30 and TRBJ1-4; D remains ambiguous. Germline V gives CDR1 GTSNPN, CDR2 SVGIG (reference sequence). V was clipped by 2 bases and J by 7 bases, with 8 bases between them. The CDR3 sequence is 12 residues long. CDR3 amino acids: CAWSSTGEKLFF. As DNA, the CDR3 is TGTGCCTGGAGTTCGACGGGTGAAAAACTGTTTTTT.

The rearrangement joins TRBV6-5 to TRBJ2-1; 7 bases match TRBD2. CDR3 length equals 14 residues. The junction had 4 bases not matched to a gene; V was cut back by 6 bases and J by 2 bases. CDR1 and CDR2 (germline): MNHEY, SVGAGI. CDR3 region: CASRPGLAYNEQFF. As DNA, the CDR3 is TGTGCCAGCAGACCCGGACTAGCCTACAATGAGCAGTTCTTC.

This clone occurred once. The V gene is TRBV28, the J gene TRBJ2-3; D is perhaps TRBD1 (6 bases). The CDR3 extends over 12 amino acids. Germline CDR1 reads MDHEN; CDR2 reads SYDVKM. Trimming removed 7 bases at V and 3 bases at J, with 8 bases between. The CDR3 region has the DNA TGTGCCAGCACCACAGGGACAGATACGCAGTATTTT. Encoded protein: CASTTGTDTQYF.

The V call is TRBV30, the J call TRBJ1-2; weak D call: TRBD1 (6 bases). Trimming cost V 5 bases and J 4 bases, with 14 bases left between them. There are 13 residues in the CDR3. Looked up from germline, CDR1 is GTSNPN and CDR2 is SVGIG (reference sequence). This chain's CDR3 is CAWRPGDPYGYTF. The CDR3 region has the DNA TGTGCCTGGCGCCCAGGGGACCCCTATGGCTACACCTTC.

This clone was recorded once. The chain recombines TRBV3-1 (or the pseudogene TRBV3-2) with TRBJ1-2; weak D call: TRBD1 (5 bases). The CDR3 covers 15 residues. The V gene's germline CDR1 is LGHDT and CDR2 YNNKEL (reference sequence). The V and J ends lost 1 base and 0 bases respectively, with 9 bases between them. The CDR3 DNA follows: TGTGCCAGCAGCCAAGGGACATCTACTAACTATGGCTACACCTTC. It specifies CASSQGTSTNYGYTF.

The chain carries TRBV14 and TRBJ2-7, with TRBD1 matching over 8 bases. The V segment lost 3 bases and the J segment 5 bases; nucleotides outside the gene matches: 9. The CDR3 totals 15 residues. CDR1 and CDR2 (germline): SGHDN, FVKESK. CDR3 DNA sequence: TGTGCCAGCAGCCAGGGAAGACAGGGGCGCCACGAGCAGTACTTC. Its translation is CASSQGRQGRHEQYF.

The V gene is TRBV30, the J gene TRBJ1-4; D remains ambiguous. Germline V gene lookup returns CDR1 GTSNPN and CDR2 SVGIG (reference sequence). The CDR3 is made up of 15 amino acids. The V and J ends lost 2 bases and 5 bases respectively, with 15 bases between them. The CDR3 loop reads CAWSQPRAPNEKLFF. The CDR3 nucleotides are TGTGCCTGGAGTCAACCCCGGGCACCGAATGAAAAACTGTTTTTT.

The J gene is TRBJ1-1, the V gene TRBV12-2. TRBV12-2 represents a pseudogene. This CDR3 is built from 14 residues. CDR3 nucleotide sequence: TGTGCAAGTCGCTTAGGGGAAAGCAGCCGGAAAGCTTTCTTT. Amino acids: CASRLGESSRKAFF.

Regarding this clone: Within the sample, other DNA sequences also encode this same CDR3. V is TRBV4-3 and J is TRBJ1-1, with 7 bases lining up with TRBD1. CDR1 is LGHNA and CDR2 is YSLEER in the germline V gene. This CDR3 contains 16 residues. V dropped 1 base and J dropped 4; count of bases not matched to a gene: 9. DNA for the CDR3: TGCGCCAGCAGCCAAGGAGGGGCAGGGGGAGGCACTGAAGCTTTCTTT. Translated: CASSQGGAGGGTEAFF.

The chain recombines TRBV30 with TRBJ1-1; a weak D match, TRBD1 (5 bases). The CDR3 is 16 amino acids. Germline V gene lookup returns CDR1 GTSNPN and CDR2 SVGIG (reference sequence). The ends were cut back, 5 bases at V and 0 bases at J, with 19 bases in the middle. CDR3: CAWSTLSGGVNTEAFF. The CDR3 bases are TGTGCCTGGTCCACCCTGAGCGGGGGGGTGAACACTGAAGCTTTCTTT.

The gene calls are TRBV29-1 and TRBJ2-1; D is perhaps TRBD1 or TRBD2 (7 bases each). Per the germline V gene, CDR1 is SQVTM and CDR2 is ANQGSEA. The V end lost 7 bases, the J end lost 8 bases, and 27 bases lay between the germline ends. The length of the CDR3 is 16 residues. The CDR3 DNA sequence: TGCAGCGCCAATGTACAGGGGACTACTACTTTTGATGAGCAGTTCTTC. This codes for CSANVQGTTTFDEQFF.